The next 24 T cell receptor beta chains were all read from a single sample in a study of cytomegalovirus exposure and HLA in healthy donors (dated by TCRdb to the late 2010s). Receptors were amplified or captured by the immunoSEQ multiplex PCR assay. For the multiplex PCR, a mixture combining 60 forward primers for TCR Vbeta segments and 13 reverse primers for TCR Jbeta segments was used. TCRdb's version of the immuneACCESS table is confined to in-frame rearrangements and falls short of the full clone set. An unresolved V gene accounts for under half of the shortfall where checked; the remainder is of unknown origin. The sample table shows roughly 140,000 clones, and around 65% are seen once. Of the sample, over 2.5% falls within the top ten clones. Sequencing was carried out using PBMCs. These receptors came from a woman aged 30 to 39 in good health and CMV-seropositive.

The rearrangement uses TRBV29-1 and TRBJ2-7; D remains unclear. Germline CDR1 and CDR2: SQVTM and ANQGSEA. The CDR3 totals 14 residues. V lost 5 bases and J lost 5, with 19 bases in between. CDR3 sequence reads: CSVQRPGTENEQYF. The CDR3 region has the DNA TGCAGCGTTCAAAGACCGGGTACCGAAAACGAGCAGTACTTC.

This clone was seen a handful of times. The chain links TRBV5-6 to TRBJ1-4; D not resolved. The CDR3 is 14 amino acids. Deletions cut 4 bases from V and 3 bases from J, with 10 bases between. The germline gives CDR1 SGHDT, CDR2 YYEEEE. This CDR3 reads CASSIRGANEKLFF. In nucleotides, the CDR3 is TGTGCCAGCAGCATCCGGGGTGCTAATGAAAAACTGTTTTTT.

The chain carries TRBV5-4 and TRBJ2-1; 11 bases agree with TRBD2. Germline values: CDR1 SGHNT, CDR2 YYREEE (reference sequence). After removal of 2 bases from V and 0 bases from J, the junction contained 4 bases not matched to a gene. This CDR3 is built from 17 residues. In DNA, the CDR3 is TGTGCCAGCAGCTTTCCTAGCGGGGGGAGCTCCTACAATGAGCAGTTCTTC. It codes for CASSFPSGGSSYNEQFF.

V usage is TRBV28 and J usage is TRBJ2-7, with D unresolved. Trimming removed 6 bases at V and 4 bases at J, with 4 bases between. Germline V gene lookup returns CDR1 MDHEN and CDR2 SYDVKM. The CDR3 consists of 10 residues. The CDR3 is CASSKYEQYF. In DNA, the CDR3 is TGTGCCAGCAGCAAATACGAGCAGTACTTC.

With respect to this clone: One end of the junction varies from germline; a read error may be responsible. The V and J genes are TRBV6-6 and TRBJ2-1, with D tentatively TRBD2 (5 bases). Germline V gene sequence: CDR1 MNHNY, CDR2 SVGAGI (reference sequence). CDR3 size: 13 residues. The CDR3 spells CASGYSGGNEQFF. The CDR3 DNA is TGTGCCAGCGGTTACTCTGGCGGGAATGAGCAGTTCTTC.

The chain carries TRBV19 and TRBJ1-5; D remains ambiguous. V lost 1 base and J 2 bases, leaving 9 bases between the germline ends. Germline CDR1 reads LNHDA; CDR2 reads SQIVND (reference sequence). The CDR3 is 15 amino acids. CDR3 protein: CASSIVLAGNQPQHF. The CDR3, as DNA: TGTGCCAGTAGTATAGTTTTGGCAGGCAATCAGCCCCAGCATTTT.

This chain links TRBV28 with TRBJ1-4, with 8 positions matching TRBD1. The germline V gene encodes CDR1 MDHEN and CDR2 SYDVKM. CDR3 length equals 14 residues. The V segment lost 3 bases and the J segment 3 bases; nucleotides outside the gene matches: 0. In nucleotides, the CDR3 is TGTGCCAGCAGTTTGACAGGGGCTAATGAAAAACTGTTTTTT. This codes for CASSLTGANEKLFF.

J is TRBJ2-7 and V is TRBV4-1; D is ambiguous. The V gene lost 0 bases and the J gene lost 3 bases, with 12 bases spanning the gap. The germline CDR1 and CDR2 sequences are MGHRA and YSYEKL. The CDR3 runs to 15 residues. CDR3 nucleotides: TGCGCCAGCAGCCAAGATGGCGGCCAAGACTACGAGCAGTACTTC. Protein sequence: CASSQDGGQDYEQYF.

This chain joins TRBV6-1 and TRBJ1-1; D is perhaps TRBD1 (6 bases). CDR1 and CDR2 (germline): MNHNS, SASEGT. CDR3 length: 14 residues. V was pared by 0 bases and J by 6 bases, with 11 bases between. CDR3 nucleotides: TGTGCCAGCAGTGAAGCGATCGAGGGGGCTGAAGCTTTCTTT. This sequence encodes CASSEAIEGAEAFF.

V gene TRBV13 combines with J gene TRBJ2-1; 10 bases fit TRBD2. Unmatched junction bases numbered 8, after V lost 5 bases and J lost 4 bases. Germline V lookup: CDR1 PRHDT, CDR2 FYEKMQ (reference sequence). The CDR3 length is 16 residues. The DNA for the CDR3 is TGTGCCAGCAGCGGTTCCGGGACTAGCGTATACAATGAGCAGTTCTTC. This gives the protein CASSGSGTSVYNEQFF.

V usage is TRBV29-1 and J usage is TRBJ1-1; 10 bases line up with TRBD1. Germline V gene data show CDR1 as SQVTM and CDR2 as ANQGSEA. The CDR3 runs 12 residues. J gave up 5 bases and V 4 bases, and 1 base lay outside the gene matches. CDR3 in amino acids: CSVGTGGTEAFF. CDR3 nucleotides: TGCAGCGTTGGGACAGGGGGGACTGAAGCTTTCTTT.

This clone has only a few counts. This chain connects TRBV5-1 to TRBJ2-3; TRBD2 matches 10 bases. J gave up 4 bases and V 3 bases, and 5 bases lay outside the gene matches. The CDR3 consists of 15 residues. The germline V gene has CDR1 SGHRS and CDR2 YFSETQ. In DNA, the CDR3 is TGCGCCAGCAGCTATACCGGACTAGCGGCAGATACGCAGTATTTT. It is translated as CASSYTGLAADTQYF.

This clone was counted only a few times. This chain uses TRBV7-2 with TRBJ2-5; D is possibly TRBD2 (5 bases). CDR1 and CDR2 (germline): SGHTA, FQGNSA. This CDR3 is 13 amino acids long. Trimming left V 5 bases short and J 5 bases short, with 12 bases between. CDR3 sequence (DNA): TGTGCCAGCAGCCGCACTAGGGAGGAGACCCAGTACTTC. Translated, it gives CASSRTREETQYF. Complete variable domain (other parts from reference TRBV7-2 and TRBJ2-5): GAGVSQSPSNKVTEKGKDVELRCDPISGHTALYWYRQSLGQGLEFLIYFQGNSAPDKSGLPSDRFSAERTGGSVSTLTIQRTQQEDSAVYLCASSRTREETQYFGPGTRLLVL.

The rearrangement links TRBV19 to TRBJ1-5; unclear D gene. Looked up from germline, CDR1 is LNHDA and CDR2 is SQIVND (reference sequence). The CDR3 runs to 15 residues. The V end lost 10 bases, the J end lost 0 bases, and 16 bases lay between the germline ends. The CDR3 spells CATRNSGYSNQPQHF. CDR3 in DNA: TGTGCCACCAGGAATTCAGGTTATAGCAATCAGCCCCAGCATTTT.

This clone was detected a few times. The gene calls are TRBV7-9 and TRBJ2-3; 7 bases map to TRBD2. Per germline, CDR1 SEHNR and CDR2 FQNEAQ (reference sequence). J was trimmed by 5 bases and V by 5 bases; bases with no gene match: 13. This CDR3 contains 16 residues. The CDR3 DNA sequence: TGTGCCAGCAGCCGCTGGGGGAGGGAGTTTGGAGATACGCAGTATTTT. This sequence encodes CASSRWGREFGDTQYF.

This chain joins TRBV11-1 and TRBJ1-2; the D gene is possibly TRBD1 (5 bases). V shed 4 bases and J shed 7 bases, with 19 bases lying between them. The CDR3 is 15 residues long. In germline, CDR1 is SGHAT, CDR2 FQDESV (reference sequence). CDR3 loop: CASSSHQERGGGYTF. The CDR3 DNA reads TGTGCCAGCAGCTCCCATCAAGAGAGGGGAGGTGGCTACACCTTC.

This clone was seen only a few times. The chain employs TRBV4-1 and TRBJ1-1; 7 positions agree with TRBD1. V lost 3 bases, J lost 0 bases, and 10 bases stayed unmatched. Germline V gives CDR1 MGHRA, CDR2 YSYEKL. The CDR3 has 17 amino acids. The CDR3 bases are TGCGCCAGCAGCCACGGAACAGGGGTGAACATGAACACTGAAGCTTTCTTT. Its protein is CASSHGTGVNMNTEAFF.

For this clone: The junction differs from germline at one of its ends, possibly a read error. This chain links TRBV27 with TRBJ1-4; the match to TRBD1 covers 8 bases. The germline V gene has CDR1 MNHEY and CDR2 SMNVEV (reference sequence). This CDR3 region has 19 residues. The DNA of the CDR3 is TGTGCCAGCAGTTTATGGGACGCCGGGACAGGATTCGGTAGTGAAAAACTGCTTTTT. Protein: CASSLWDAGTGFGSEKLLF.

The chain links TRBV5-8 to TRBJ1-4, with D perhaps TRBD1 (5 bases). This CDR3 contains 14 residues. V lost 4 bases, J lost 8 bases, and 15 bases lay in between. Germline loops: CDR1 SGHTS, CDR2 YDEGEE. The CDR3 loop is CASSTTGVMEKLFF. The CDR3 region has the DNA TGTGCCAGCAGCACGACGGGGGTTATGGAAAAACTGTTTTTT. The whole variable domain, filled in from reference TRBV5-8 and TRBJ1-4, reads EAGVTQSPTHLIKTRGQQATLRCSPISGHTSVYWYQQALGLGLQFLLWYDEGEERNRGNFPPRFSGRQFPNYSSELNVNALELEDSALYLCASSTTGVMEKLFFGSGTQLSVL.

This chain connects TRBV6-5 to TRBJ2-1, with 10 nucleotides matching TRBD1. The CDR3 is made up of 15 amino acids. Unmatched junction bases numbered 4, after V lost 1 base and J lost 7 bases. The germline gives CDR1 MNHEY, CDR2 SVGAGI. This chain's CDR3 is CASSYFGTGVNEQFF. The CDR3 DNA reads TGTGCCAGCAGTTACTTCGGGACAGGGGTTAATGAGCAGTTCTTC.

This clone was found a few times. The chain joins TRBV4-1 to TRBJ1-2; D remains ambiguous. The CDR3 is made up of 15 amino acids. The germline V and J ends were trimmed by 0 bases and 0 bases, with 8 bases remaining between them. Germline assignment: CDR1 MGHRA and CDR2 YSYEKL. The CDR3 is CASSQDFSANYGYTF. The CDR3 bases are TGCGCCAGCAGCCAAGACTTCTCGGCTAACTATGGCTACACCTTC.

This clone came up a few times. The chain is built from TRBV29-1 and TRBJ1-2; 10 bases are shared with TRBD1. Trimming took 2 bases from V and 5 from J; bases not matched to a gene: 11. The germline CDR1 and CDR2 sequences are SQVTM and ANQGSEA. The CDR3 extends over 16 amino acids. This chain's CDR3 is CSVEPYVGGQGYGYTF. CDR3 nucleotides: TGCAGCGTTGAACCCTACGTAGGGGGACAGGGGTATGGCTACACCTTC. Filled out from reference TRBV29-1 and TRBJ1-2, the complete variable domain reads SAVISQKPSRDICQRGTSLTIQCQVDSQVTMMFWYRQQPGQSLTLIATANQGSEATYESGFVIDKFPISRPNLTFSTLTVSNMSPEDSSIYLCSVEPYVGGQGYGYTFGSGTRLTVV.

A few counts support this clone. V is TRBV29-1 and J is TRBJ2-3; 8 bases line up with TRBD1. The CDR3 is 12 amino acids. From germline, CDR1 is SQVTM and CDR2 ANQGSEA. For the CDR3, the DNA is TGCCGCGCAGGGGGCATGTCAGATACGCAGTATTTT. This codes for CRAGGMSDTQYF.

The V gene is TRBV7-2, the J gene TRBJ2-1, with a tentative D call TRBD1 (5 bases). The CDR3 totals 14 residues. From germline, CDR1 is SGHTA and CDR2 FQGNSA. The V gene lost 2 bases and the J gene lost 6 bases, with 11 bases spanning the gap. DNA for the CDR3: TGTGCCAGCAGCTTATCAGGGCTCGGCAATGAGCAGTTCTTC. As protein: CASSLSGLGNEQFF.